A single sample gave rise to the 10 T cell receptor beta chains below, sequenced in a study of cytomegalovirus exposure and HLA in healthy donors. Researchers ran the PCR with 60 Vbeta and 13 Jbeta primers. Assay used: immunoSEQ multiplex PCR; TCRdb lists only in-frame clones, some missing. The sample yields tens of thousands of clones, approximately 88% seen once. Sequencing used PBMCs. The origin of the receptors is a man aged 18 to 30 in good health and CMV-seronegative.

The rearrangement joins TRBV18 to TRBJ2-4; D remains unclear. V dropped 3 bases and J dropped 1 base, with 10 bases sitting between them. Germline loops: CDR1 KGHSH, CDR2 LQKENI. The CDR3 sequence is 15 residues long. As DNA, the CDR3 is TGTGCCAGCTCACCCCTACCGGAGGCCAAAAACATTCAGTACTTC. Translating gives CASSPLPEAKNIQYF.

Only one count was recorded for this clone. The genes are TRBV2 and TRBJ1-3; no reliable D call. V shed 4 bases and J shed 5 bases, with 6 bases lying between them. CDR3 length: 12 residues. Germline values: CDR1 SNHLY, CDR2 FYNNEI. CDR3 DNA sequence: TGTGCCAGCAGTGGCAGAAGAAACACCATATATTTT. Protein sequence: CASSGRRNTIYF.

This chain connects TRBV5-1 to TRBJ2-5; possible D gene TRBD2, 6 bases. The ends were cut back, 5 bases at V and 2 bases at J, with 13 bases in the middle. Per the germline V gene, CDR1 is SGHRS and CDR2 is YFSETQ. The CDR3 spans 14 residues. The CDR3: CASRQASAQETQYF. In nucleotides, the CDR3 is TGCGCCAGCAGGCAAGCTAGCGCACAAGAGACCCAGTACTTC.

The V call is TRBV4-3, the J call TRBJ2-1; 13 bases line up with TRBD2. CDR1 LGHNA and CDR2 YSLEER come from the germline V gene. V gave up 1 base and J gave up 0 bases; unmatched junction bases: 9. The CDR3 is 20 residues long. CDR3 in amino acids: CASSQVRTSGSWASYNEQFF. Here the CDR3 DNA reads TGCGCCAGCAGCCAAGTACGGACTAGCGGGAGTTGGGCCTCCTACAATGAGCAGTTCTTC.

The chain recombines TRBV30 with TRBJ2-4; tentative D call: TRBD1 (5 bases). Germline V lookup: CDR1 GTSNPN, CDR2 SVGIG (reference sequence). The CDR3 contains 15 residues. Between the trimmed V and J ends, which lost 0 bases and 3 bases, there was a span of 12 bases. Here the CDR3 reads CAWSVMGLDKNIQYF. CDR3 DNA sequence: TGTGCCTGGAGTGTTATGGGGCTCGACAAAAACATTCAGTACTTC.

CDR3 coding DNA: TGTGCCAGCAGCTCAGTAGCGGGCTCCTACAATGAGCAGTTCTTC. Protein sequence: CASSSVAGSYNEQFF. The rearrangement uses TRBV7-9 and TRBJ2-1; TRBD2 matches 7 bases. With 4 bases clipped from V and 0 bases from J, the junction kept 3 bases outside the gene matches. CDR1 is SEHNR, CDR2 FQNEAQ, per germline (reference sequence). This CDR3 has 15 amino acids. The variable domain in full, with the rest retrieved from reference TRBV7-9 and TRBJ2-1, is DTGVSQNPRHKITKRGQNVTFRCDPISEHNRLYWYRQTLGQGPEFLTYFQNEAQLEKSRLLSDRFSAERPKGSFSTLEIQRTEQGDSAMYLCASSSVAGSYNEQFFGPGTRLTVL.

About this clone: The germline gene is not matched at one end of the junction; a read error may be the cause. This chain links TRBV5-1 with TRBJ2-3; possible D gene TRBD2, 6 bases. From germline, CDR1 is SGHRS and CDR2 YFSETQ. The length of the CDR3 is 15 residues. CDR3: CASSWTGTSIDTQYF. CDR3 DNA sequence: TGCGCCAGCAGCTGGACCGGCACTAGCATAGATACGCAGTATTTT.

CDR3 sequence (DNA): TGTGCCAGCAGCTCCGGACTAGCGGGGAACTACGAGCAGTACTTC. It yields the protein CASSSGLAGNYEQYF. This chain uses TRBV7-2 with TRBJ2-7, with TRBD2 identical over 12 bases. The V gene end was trimmed by 4 bases and the J gene end by 3 bases; junction bases not matched to a gene: 4. The CDR3 has 15 residues. Germline V gene lookup returns CDR1 SGHTA and CDR2 FQGNSA.

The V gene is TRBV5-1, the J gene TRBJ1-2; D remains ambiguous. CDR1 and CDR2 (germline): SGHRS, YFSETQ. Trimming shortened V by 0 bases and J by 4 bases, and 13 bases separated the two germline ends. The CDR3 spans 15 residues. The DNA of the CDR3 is TGCGCCAGCAGCTTGGTTATCACAGACATCTATGGCTACACCTTC. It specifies CASSLVITDIYGYTF.

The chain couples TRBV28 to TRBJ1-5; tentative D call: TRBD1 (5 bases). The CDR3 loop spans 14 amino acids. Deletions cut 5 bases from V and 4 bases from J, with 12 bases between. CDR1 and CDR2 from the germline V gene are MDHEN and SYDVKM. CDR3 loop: CASSDAGGNQPQHF. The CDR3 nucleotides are TGTGCCAGCAGTGATGCGGGGGGGAATCAGCCCCAGCATTTT.